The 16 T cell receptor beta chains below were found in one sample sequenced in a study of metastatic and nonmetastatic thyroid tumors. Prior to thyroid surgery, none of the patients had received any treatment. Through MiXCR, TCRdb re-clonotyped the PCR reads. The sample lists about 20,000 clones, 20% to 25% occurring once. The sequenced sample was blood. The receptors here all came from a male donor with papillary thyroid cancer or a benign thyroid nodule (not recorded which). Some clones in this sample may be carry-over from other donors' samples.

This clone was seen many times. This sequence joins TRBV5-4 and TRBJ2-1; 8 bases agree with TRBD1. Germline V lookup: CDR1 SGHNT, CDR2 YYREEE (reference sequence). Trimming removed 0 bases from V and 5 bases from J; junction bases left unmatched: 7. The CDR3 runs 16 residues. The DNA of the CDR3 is TGTGCCAGCAGCTTGGGGGACAGGACATTAAACAATGAGCAGTTCTTC. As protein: CASSLGDRTLNNEQFF.

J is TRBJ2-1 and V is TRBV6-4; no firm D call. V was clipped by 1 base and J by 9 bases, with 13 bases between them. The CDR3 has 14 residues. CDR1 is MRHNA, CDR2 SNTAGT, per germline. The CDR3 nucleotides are TGTGCCAGCAGTGACTGGGCAGACACTGGTGAGCAGTTCTTC. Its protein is CASSDWADTGEQFF.

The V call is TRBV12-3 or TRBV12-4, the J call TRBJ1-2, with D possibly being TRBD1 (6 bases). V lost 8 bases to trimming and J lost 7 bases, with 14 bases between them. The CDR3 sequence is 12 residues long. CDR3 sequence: CASWLSGAGYTF. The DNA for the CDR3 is TGTGCCAGCTGGCTATCGGGGGCTGGCTACACCTTC.

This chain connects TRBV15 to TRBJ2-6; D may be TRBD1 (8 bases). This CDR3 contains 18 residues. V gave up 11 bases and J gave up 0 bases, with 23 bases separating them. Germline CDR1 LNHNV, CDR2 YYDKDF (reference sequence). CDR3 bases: TGTGCCGCTAAGCCAAGCGGGACAGGCCTCTCTGGGGCCAACGTCCTGACTTTC. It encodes CAAKPSGTGLSGANVLTF. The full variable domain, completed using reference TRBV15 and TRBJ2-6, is DAMVIQNPRYQVTQFGKPVTLSCSQTLNHNVMYWYQQKSSQAPKLLFHYYDKDFNNEADTPDNFQSRRPNTSFCFLDIRSPGLGDTAMYLCAAKPSGTGLSGANVLTFGAGSRLTVL.

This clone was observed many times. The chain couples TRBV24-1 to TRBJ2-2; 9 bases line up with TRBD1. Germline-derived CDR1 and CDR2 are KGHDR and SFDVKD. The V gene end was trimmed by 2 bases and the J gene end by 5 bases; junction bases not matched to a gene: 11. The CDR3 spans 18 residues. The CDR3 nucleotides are TGTGCCACCAGTGATTCTCCCAAACAGGGGGCGCGTACCGGGGAGCTGTTTTTT. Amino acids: CATSDSPKQGARTGELFF.

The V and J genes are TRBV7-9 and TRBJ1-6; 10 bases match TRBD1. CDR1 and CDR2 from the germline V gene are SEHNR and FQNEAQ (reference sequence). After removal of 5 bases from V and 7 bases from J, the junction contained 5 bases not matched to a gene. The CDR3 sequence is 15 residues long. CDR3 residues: CASSPRQGANSPLHF. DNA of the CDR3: TGTGCCAGCAGCCCACGACAGGGGGCGAATTCACCCCTCCACTTT.

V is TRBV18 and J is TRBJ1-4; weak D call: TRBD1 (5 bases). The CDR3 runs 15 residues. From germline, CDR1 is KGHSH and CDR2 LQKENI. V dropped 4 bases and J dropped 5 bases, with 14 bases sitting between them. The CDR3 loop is CASSLLGRTNEKLFF. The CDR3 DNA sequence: TGTGCCAGCTCACTTCTGGGACGGACAAATGAAAAACTGTTTTTT.

The CDR3 DNA sequence: TGTGCCAGCAAGGGGACAGGGTTGACAGATACGCAGTATTTT. This codes for CASKGTGLTDTQYF. V is TRBV5-5 and J is TRBJ2-3, with 9 bases identical to TRBD1. CDR1 is SGHKS and CDR2 is YYEKEE in the germline V gene (reference sequence). V lost 6 bases to trimming and J lost 3 bases; unmatched junction nucleotides: 5. This CDR3 is built from 14 residues.

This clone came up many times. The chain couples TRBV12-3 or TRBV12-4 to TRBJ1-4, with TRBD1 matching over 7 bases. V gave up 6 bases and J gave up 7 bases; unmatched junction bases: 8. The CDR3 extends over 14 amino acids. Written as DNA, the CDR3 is TGTGCCAGCAGCGTGCAGGGGGAGGTTGAAAAACTGTTTTTT. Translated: CASSVQGEVEKLFF.

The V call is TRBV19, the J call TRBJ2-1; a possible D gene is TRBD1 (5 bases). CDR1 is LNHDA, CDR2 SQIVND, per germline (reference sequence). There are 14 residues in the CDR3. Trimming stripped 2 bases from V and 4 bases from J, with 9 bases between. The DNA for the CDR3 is TGTGCCAGTAGTATACAGGGCGGATACAATGAGCAGTTCTTC. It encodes CASSIQGGYNEQFF.

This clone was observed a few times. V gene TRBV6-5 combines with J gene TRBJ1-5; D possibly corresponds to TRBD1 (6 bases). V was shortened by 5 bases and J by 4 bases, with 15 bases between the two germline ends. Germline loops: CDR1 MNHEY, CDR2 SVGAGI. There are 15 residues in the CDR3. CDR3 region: CASSLQGRFNQPQHF. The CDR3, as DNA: TGTGCCAGCAGTCTACAGGGAAGGTTTAATCAGCCCCAGCATTTT.

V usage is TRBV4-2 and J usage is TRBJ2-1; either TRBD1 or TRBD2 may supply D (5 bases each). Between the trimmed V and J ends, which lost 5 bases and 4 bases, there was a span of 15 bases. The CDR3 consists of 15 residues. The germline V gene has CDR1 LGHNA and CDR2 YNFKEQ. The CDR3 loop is CASSSPVGDYNEQFF. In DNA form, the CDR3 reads TGTGCCAGCAGCTCCCCGGTGGGGGATTACAATGAGCAGTTCTTC.

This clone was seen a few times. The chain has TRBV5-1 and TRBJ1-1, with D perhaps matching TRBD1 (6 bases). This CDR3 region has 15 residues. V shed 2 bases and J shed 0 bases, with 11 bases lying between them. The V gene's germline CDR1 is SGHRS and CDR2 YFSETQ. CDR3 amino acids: CASSLIGQMNTEAFF. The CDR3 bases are TGCGCCAGCAGCTTAATCGGACAGATGAACACTGAAGCTTTCTTT.

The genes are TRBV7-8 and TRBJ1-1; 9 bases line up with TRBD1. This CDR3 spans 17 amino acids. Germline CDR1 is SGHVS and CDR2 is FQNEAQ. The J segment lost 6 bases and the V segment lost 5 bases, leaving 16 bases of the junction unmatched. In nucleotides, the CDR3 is TGTGCCAGCAGCCGTAAACAGGGGGCGAACTCTAGGGCTGAAGCTTTCTTT. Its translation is CASSRKQGANSRAEAFF.

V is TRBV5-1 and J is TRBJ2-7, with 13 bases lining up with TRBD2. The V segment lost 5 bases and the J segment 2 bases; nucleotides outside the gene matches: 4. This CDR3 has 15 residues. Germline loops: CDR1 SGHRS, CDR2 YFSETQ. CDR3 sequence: CASRATSGRAYEQYF. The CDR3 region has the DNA TGCGCCAGCAGAGCTACTAGCGGGAGGGCCTACGAGCAGTACTTC.

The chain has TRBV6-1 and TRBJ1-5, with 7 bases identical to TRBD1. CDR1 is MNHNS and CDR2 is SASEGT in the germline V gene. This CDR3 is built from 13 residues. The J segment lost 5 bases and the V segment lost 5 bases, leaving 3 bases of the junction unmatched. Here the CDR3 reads CASSSGGDQPQHF. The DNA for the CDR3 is TGTGCCAGCAGTTCAGGGGGGGATCAGCCCCAGCATTTT.